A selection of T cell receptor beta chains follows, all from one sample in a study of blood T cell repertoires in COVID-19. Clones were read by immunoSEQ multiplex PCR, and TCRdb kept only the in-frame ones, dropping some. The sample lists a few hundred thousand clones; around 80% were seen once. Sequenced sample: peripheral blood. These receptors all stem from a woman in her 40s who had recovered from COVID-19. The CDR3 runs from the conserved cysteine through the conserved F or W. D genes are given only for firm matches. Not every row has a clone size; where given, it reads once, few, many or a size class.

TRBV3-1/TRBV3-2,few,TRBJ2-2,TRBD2,CASSQDLAGAGELFF,TGTGCCAGCAGCCAAGATCTAGCGGGGGCCGGGGAGCTGTTTTTT
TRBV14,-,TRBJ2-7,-,CASSQGTVGAYEQYF,TGTGCCAGCAGCCAAGGGACTGTGGGAGCCTACGAGCAGTACTTC
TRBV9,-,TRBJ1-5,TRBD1,CASSPGQGLYQPQHF,TGTGCCAGCAGCCCCGGACAGGGCCTGTATCAGCCCCAGCATTTT
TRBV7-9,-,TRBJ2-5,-,CASSHTDNPQETQYF,TGTGCCAGCAGCCACACGGACAATCCCCAAGAGACCCAGTACTTC
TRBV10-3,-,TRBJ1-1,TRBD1,CAICTGVGSEAFF,TGTGCCATCTGTACAGGGGTAGGGTCGGAAGCTTTCTTT
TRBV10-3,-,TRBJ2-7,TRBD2,CAISESRGGRNEQYF,TGTGCCATCAGTGAGTCGCGGGGGGGCCGCAACGAGCAGTACTTC
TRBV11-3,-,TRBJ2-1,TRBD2,CASSYRSAGAYNEQFF,TGTGCCAGCAGCTACCGATCAGCGGGGGCATACAATGAGCAGTTCTTC
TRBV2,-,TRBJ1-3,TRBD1,CASRDRGYGNTIYF,TGTGCCAGCAGGGACAGGGGGTATGGAAACACCATATATTTT
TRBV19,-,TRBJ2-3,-,CASSITGYSTDTQYF,TGTGCCAGTAGTATTACAGGGTATAGCACAGATACGCAGTATTTT
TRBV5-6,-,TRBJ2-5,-,CASSLFGKGIQETQYF,TGTGCCAGCAGCTTGTTTGGGAAGGGGATACAAGAGACCCAGTACTTC
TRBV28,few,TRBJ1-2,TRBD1,CASSVPGQSNYGYTF,TGTGCCAGCAGCGTACCGGGACAGTCGAACTATGGCTACACCTTC
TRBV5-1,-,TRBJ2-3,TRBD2,CASSLGLDDTDTQYF,TGCGCCAGCAGCTTAGGACTAGACGACACAGATACGCAGTATTTT
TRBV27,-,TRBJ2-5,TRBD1,CASSLFGQGNQETQYF,TGTGCCAGCAGTTTGTTCGGACAGGGCAACCAAGAGACCCAGTACTTC
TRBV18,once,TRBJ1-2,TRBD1,CASSPLNQGDYGYTF,TGTGCCAGCTCACCACTCAATCAGGGGGACTATGGCTACACCTTC
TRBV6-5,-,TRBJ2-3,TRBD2,CASRRGFLTDTQYF,TGTGCCAGCCGGCGGGGGTTTCTCACAGATACGCAGTATTTT
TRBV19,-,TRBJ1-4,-,CASNRGLFATNEKLFF,TGTGCCAGTAATAGAGGGCTCTTTGCAACTAATGAAAAACTGTTTTTT
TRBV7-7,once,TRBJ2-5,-,CASSLAPDSETQYF,TGTGCTAGCAGCTTAGCTCCGGACAGCGAGACCCAGTACTTC
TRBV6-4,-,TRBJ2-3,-,CASSEEGADTQYF,TGTGCCAGCAGTGAGGAGGGAGCAGATACGCAGTATTTT
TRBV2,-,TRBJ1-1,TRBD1,CASGTGGSQNTEAFF,TGTGCCAGTGGGACAGGGGGCTCTCAAAACACTGAAGCTTTCTTT
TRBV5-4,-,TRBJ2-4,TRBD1,CASSSTTGVPKNIQYF,TGTGCCAGCAGCTCCACGACAGGGGTTCCCAAAAACATTCAGTACTTC
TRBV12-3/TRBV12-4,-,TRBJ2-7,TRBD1,CASRGTGAYEQYF,TGTGCCAGCAGAGGGACAGGGGCCTACGAGCAGTACTTC
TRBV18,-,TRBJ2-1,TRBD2,CASSPLAGGTNEQFF,TGTGCCAGCTCACCACTAGCGGGGGGGACGAATGAGCAGTTCTTC
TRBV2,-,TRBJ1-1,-,CASNSQGAEAFF,TGTGCCAGCAATAGTCAGGGCGCTGAAGCTTTCTTT
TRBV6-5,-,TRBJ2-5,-,CASSTPGVSRETQYF,TGTGCCAGCAGTACCCCAGGGGTTTCTAGGGAGACCCAGTACTTC
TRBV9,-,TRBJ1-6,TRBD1,CASSVDGTEYSPLHF,TGTGCCAGCAGCGTAGACGGGACAGAGTATTCACCCCTCCACTTT
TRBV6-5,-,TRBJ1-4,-,CASSPIFLDEKLFF,TGTGCCAGCAGCCCCATTTTCTTAGATGAAAAACTGTTTTTT
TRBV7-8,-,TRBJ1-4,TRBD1,CASSRGQGYEKLFF,TGTGCCAGCAGCCGGGGACAGGGGTATGAAAAACTGTTTTTT
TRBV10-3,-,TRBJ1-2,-,CAISESEGQGYTF,TGTGCCATCAGTGAGTCCGAGGGTCAAGGCTACACCTTC
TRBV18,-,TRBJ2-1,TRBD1,CASSPLKPGQGMPEQFF,TGTGCCAGCTCACCACTGAAACCGGGACAGGGTATGCCTGAGCAGTTCTTC
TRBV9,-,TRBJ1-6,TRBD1,CASSGVGQGSPLHF,TGTGCCAGCAGCGGAGTTGGACAGGGCTCACCCCTCCACTTT
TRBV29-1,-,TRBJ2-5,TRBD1,CSVEDRGQETQYF,TGCAGCGTTGAAGACAGGGGGCAGGAGACCCAGTACTTC
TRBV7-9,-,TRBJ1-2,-,CASSRGGAVGYTF,TGTGCCAGCAGCCGCGGGGGGGCGGTCGGCTACACCTTC
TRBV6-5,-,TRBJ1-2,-,CASSYSIARGDGYTF,TGTGCCAGCAGTTACTCCATAGCTAGGGGCGATGGCTACACCTTC
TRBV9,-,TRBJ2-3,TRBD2,CASSPSGFDTDTQYF,TGTGCCAGCAGCCCTAGCGGGTTTGACACAGATACGCAGTATTTT
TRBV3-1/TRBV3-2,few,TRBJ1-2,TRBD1,CASSLYHGQGDGYTF,TGTGCCAGCAGCTTATACCATGGACAGGGAGATGGCTACACCTTC
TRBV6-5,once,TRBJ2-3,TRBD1,CASSFDRTGEDTQYF,TGTGCCAGCAGTTTCGATCGGACAGGGGAAGATACGCAGTATTTT
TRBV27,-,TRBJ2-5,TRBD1,CASSRQGQETQYF,TGTGCCAGCAGTCGACAGGGCCAAGAGACCCAGTACTTC
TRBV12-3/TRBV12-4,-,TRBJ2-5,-,CASSSDSQETQYF,TGTGCCAGCAGTTCCGACAGCCAAGAGACCCAGTACTTC
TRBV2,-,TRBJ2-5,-,CASSQQETQYF,TGTGCCAGCAGCCAACAAGAGACCCAGTACTTC
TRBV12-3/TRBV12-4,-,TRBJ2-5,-,CASSWSLETQYF,TGTGCCAGCAGTTGGAGCTTGGAGACCCAGTACTTC
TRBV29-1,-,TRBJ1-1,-,CSAKLRGEATEAFF,TGCAGCGCCAAATTGCGGGGGGAGGCCACTGAAGCTTTCTTT